This TCR beta chain was sequenced during a study of CD8+ T cells in alopecia areata. cDNA prepared by RNA extraction and subsequent reverse transcription served as the template for sequencing. Assay used: immunoSEQ multiplex PCR; TCRdb lists only in-frame clones, some missing. The sample lists approximately 180,000 clones; over 55% were seen once. The CDR3 extends over 13 amino acids. The germline V gene encodes CDR1 LNHDA and CDR2 SQIVND (reference sequence). Trimming removed 8 bases at V and 3 bases at J, with 13 bases between. Treatment reported: oral pan-JAK inhibitor, 5-10 mg twice daily. The chain uses TRBV19 and TRBJ1-1; D is possibly TRBD1 (6 bases). Sequencing was performed on CD4+ T cells sorted from blood, taken at week 24, from a patient treated with tofacitinib. The sequence derives from a human donor with alopecia areata. CDR3 in DNA: TGTGCCAGTGGTACAGGGTTCGACACTGAAGCTTTCTTT. This encodes CASGTGFDTEAFF. Filled out from reference TRBV19 and TRBJ1-1, the complete variable domain reads DGGITQSPKYLFRKEGQNVTLSCEQNLNHDAMYWYRQDPGQGLRLIYYSQIVNDFQKGDIAEGYSVSREKKESFPLTVTSAQKNPTAFYLCASGTGFDTEAFFGQGTRLTVV.